The TCR beta chain under discussion was sequenced for a study of cytomegalovirus exposure and HLA in healthy donors. To note about this clone: Its antigen is not identified.

It was with 60 Vbeta and 13 Jbeta primers that the PCR ran. The repertoire was sequenced with immunoSEQ multiplex PCR; TCRdb's copy has only in-frame clones and lacks some. The data show about 190,000 clones, roughly 84% seen once. Whole-study results and caveats: Because they were indistinguishable, some V segments, including TRBV6-2 and TRBV6-3, were excluded. Roughly uniform depth of sequencing across donors was assumed in presence/absence analyses. In an earlier analysis, most TCR beta V segments were productive about 87% or about 30% of the time. Trimming of TCR beta V- and J-genes showed a link, identified in a later analysis, to a missense DCLRE1C variant.

This CDR3 is 18 amino acids long. The trim removed 1 base at V and 6 bases at J, leaving 15 bases unmatched. Germline CDR1 reads SGHTS; CDR2 reads YDEGEE. V usage is TRBV5-8 and J usage is TRBJ2-3, with TRBD2 matching 9 bases. This sequence was found in a woman aged 50 to 65 in good health and CMV-seropositive. Sequenced: PBMCs. The CDR3 loop is CASSLYVRVGLASDTQYF. Written as DNA, the CDR3 is TGTGCCAGCAGCTTGTATGTTCGAGTGGGACTAGCATCTGATACGCAGTATTTT. The full variable domain, completed using reference TRBV5-8 and TRBJ2-3, is EAGVTQSPTHLIKTRGQQATLRCSPISGHTSVYWYQQALGLGLQFLLWYDEGEERNRGNFPPRFSGRQFPNYSSELNVNALELEDSALYLCASSLYVRVGLASDTQYFGPGTRLTVL.